This TCR beta chain was documented in a study of CD8+ T cells in alopecia areata. Study as a whole: Tofacitinib was taken orally by treated patients, and the dose was 5 to 10 mg twice daily.

cDNA prepared by RNA extraction and subsequent reverse transcription served as the template for sequencing. Sequenced by immunoSEQ multiplex PCR; TCRdb stores in-frame clones only, minus some. The data contain some 200,000 clones, around 43% of them singletons. Findings of the study overall: Scalp and blood retained many expanded lesional clones during tofacitinib. Under tofacitinib, fewer expanded CD8+ clones appeared among the top 100 scalp clones.

In the case of this clone: The antigen is undetermined.

The CDR3 contains 17 residues. V trimming: 0 bases; J trimming: 1 base; junction bases outside the gene matches: 11. The germline V gene encodes CDR1 SQVTM and CDR2 ANQGSEA. Sample treatment: oral pan-JAK inhibitor, 5-10 mg twice daily. Alopecia areata patients had lesional scalp punch biopsies and peripheral blood taken from them. The specimen was CD4+ T cells sorted from blood, collected around week 36, from a patient treated with tofacitinib. This chain links TRBV29-1 with TRBJ2-5; 7 nucleotides line up with TRBD1. The TCR originated in a human donor with alopecia areata. The CDR3 sequence is CSVEDRKGALTQETQYF. DNA for the CDR3: TGCAGCGTTGAAGATCGGAAGGGGGCGTTGACCCAAGAGACCCAGTACTTC.